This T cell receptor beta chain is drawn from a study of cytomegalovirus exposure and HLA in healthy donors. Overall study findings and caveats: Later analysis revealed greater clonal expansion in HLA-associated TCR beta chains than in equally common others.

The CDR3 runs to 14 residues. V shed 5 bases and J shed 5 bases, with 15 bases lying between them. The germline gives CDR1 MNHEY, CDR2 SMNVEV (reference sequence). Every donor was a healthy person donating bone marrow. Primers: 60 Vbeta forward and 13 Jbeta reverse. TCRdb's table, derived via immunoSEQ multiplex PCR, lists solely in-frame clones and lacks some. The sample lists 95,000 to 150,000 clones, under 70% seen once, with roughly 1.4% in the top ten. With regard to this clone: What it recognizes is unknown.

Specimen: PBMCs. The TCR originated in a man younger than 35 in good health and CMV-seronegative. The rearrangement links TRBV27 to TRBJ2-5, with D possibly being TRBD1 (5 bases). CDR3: CASSVQGSQETQYF. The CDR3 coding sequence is TGTGCCAGCAGTGTCCAGGGTTCCCAGGAGACCCAGTACTTC.